Presented here are 29 T cell receptor beta chains from one specimen sequenced in a study of blood T cell repertoires in COVID-19. The method was immunoSEQ multiplex PCR; TCRdb's version includes in-frame clones alone and lacks a portion of them. The sample contains roughly 360,000 clones, 88% of which appear only once. The sample taken for sequencing was PBMCs or T cells enriched from blood (not recorded which). Receptors originate from a woman aged 25 to 39 with acute COVID-19.

The CDR3 loop is CASSGAGLGAYEQYF. DNA for the CDR3: TGTGCCAGCAGTGGAGCAGGGCTGGGTGCCTACGAGCAGTACTTC. The chain links TRBV6-2 or TRBV6-3 to TRBJ2-7, with D possibly being TRBD1 (5 bases). Germline CDR1 MNHEY, CDR2 SVGEGT. The length of the CDR3 is 15 residues. Trimming took off 5 bases at V and 2 bases at J, with 16 bases between the two ends.

Remarks on this clone: Other DNA sequences in this sample translate to the same CDR3. The chain couples TRBV5-1 to TRBJ2-2, with TRBD1 as a possible D gene (5 bases). This CDR3 contains 14 residues. V was shortened by 4 bases and J by 5 bases, with 12 bases between the two germline ends. Germline CDR1 reads SGHRS; CDR2 reads YFSETQ. CDR3 in DNA: TGCGCCAGCAGCCTAGGACAAAATACCGGGGAGCTGTTTTTT. Translating gives CASSLGQNTGELFF.

The CDR3 region has the DNA TGTGCCAGCAGCTTAGGAGGATCCAACACCGGGGAGCTGTTTTTT. Translation: CASSLGGSNTGELFF. This chain joins TRBV7-2 and TRBJ2-2; D not resolved. Germline CDR1 SGHTA, CDR2 FQGNSA. V was shortened by 1 base and J by 2 bases, with 8 bases between the two germline ends. This CDR3 has 15 residues.

The chain combines TRBV6-5 with TRBJ1-6; 10 nucleotides agree with TRBD1. Germline CDR1 reads MNHEY; CDR2 reads SVGAGI. The V segment lost 1 base and the J segment 8 bases; nucleotides outside the gene matches: 2. CDR3 length: 15 residues. The CDR3 bases are TGTGCCAGCAGTTACTTCGGGACAGGGGATTCACCCCTCCACTTT. Residues: CASSYFGTGDSPLHF.

The J gene is TRBJ1-2, the V gene TRBV7-2, with no clear D. This CDR3 region has 13 residues. The V end was cut by 2 bases, the J end by 3 bases, with 7 bases between. Germline V gene data show CDR1 as SGHTA and CDR2 as FQGNSA. DNA of the CDR3: TGTGCCAGCAGCTTAACACCCGACTATGGCTACACCTTC. As protein: CASSLTPDYGYTF.

The chain has TRBV29-1 and TRBJ1-5; D remains ambiguous. CDR3 length: 13 amino acids. CDR1 and CDR2 (germline): SQVTM, ANQGSEA. V lost 4 bases, J lost 3 bases, and 10 bases lay in between. This chain's CDR3 is CSVGGGYNQPQHF. For the CDR3, the DNA is TGCAGCGTTGGAGGAGGATACAATCAGCCCCAGCATTTT.

This chain uses TRBV19 with TRBJ1-4; 10 bases agree with TRBD1. Unmatched junction bases numbered 1, after V lost 4 bases and J lost 2 bases. The germline V gene encodes CDR1 LNHDA and CDR2 SQIVND (reference sequence). The length of the CDR3 is 15 residues. CDR3 amino acids: CASSRQGATNEKLFF. The CDR3 DNA sequence: TGTGCCAGTAGTAGACAGGGGGCGACTAATGAAAAACTGTTTTTT.

The chain uses TRBV11-2 and TRBJ1-1; D is possibly TRBD1 (6 bases). This CDR3 spans 15 amino acids. The ends were cut back, 3 bases at V and 6 bases at J, with 17 bases in the middle. Germline V gene sequence: CDR1 SGHAT, CDR2 FQNNGV. The CDR3 loop reads CASSFSAPGEPEAFF. The CDR3, as DNA: TGTGCCAGCAGCTTCTCGGCCCCAGGGGAGCCTGAAGCTTTCTTT.

This chain connects TRBV9 to TRBJ2-1; 10 bases map to TRBD1. The junction had 10 bases not matched to a gene; V was cut back by 4 bases and J by 9 bases. The V gene's germline CDR1 is SGDLS and CDR2 YYNGEE. CDR3 length: 15 amino acids. The CDR3 region is CASSPAGTGDAEQFF. As DNA, the CDR3 is TGTGCCAGCAGCCCCGCCGGGACAGGGGACGCTGAGCAGTTCTTC.

The chain combines TRBV7-2 with TRBJ2-1; 7 nucleotides line up with TRBD2. Germline assignment: CDR1 SGHTA and CDR2 FQGNSA. The CDR3 is 15 residues long. The junction had 11 bases not matched to a gene; V was cut back by 5 bases and J by 7 bases. CDR3 sequence reads: CASSLGRGSPNEQFF. DNA for the CDR3: TGTGCCAGCAGCCTTGGGCGGGGGTCTCCTAATGAGCAGTTCTTC.

The chain employs TRBV7-9 and TRBJ2-1; possible D gene TRBD1, 5 bases. CDR3 length equals 13 residues. Trimming pared 2 bases from V and 9 bases from J, leaving 11 bases between. Germline loops: CDR1 SEHNR, CDR2 FQNEAQ (reference sequence). The DNA of the CDR3 is TGTGCCAGCAGCTTACTGCAGGGTGGTGAGCAGTTCTTC. Amino acid sequence: CASSLLQGGEQFF. Full variable domain (rest looked up from reference TRBV7-9 and TRBJ2-1): DTGVSQNPRHKITKRGQNVTFRCDPISEHNRLYWYRQTLGQGPEFLTYFQNEAQLEKSRLLSDRFSAERPKGSFSTLEIQRTEQGDSAMYLCASSLLQGGEQFFGPGTRLTVL.

The gene calls are TRBV9 and TRBJ2-5, with 7 bases that match TRBD1. This CDR3 region has 17 residues. Germline values: CDR1 SGDLS, CDR2 YYNGEE. The ends lost 4 bases at V and 2 bases at J; junction bases unmatched: 14. CDR3 amino acids: CASSPRTGTAPQETQYF. CDR3 nucleotide sequence: TGTGCCAGCAGCCCCCGAACCGGGACAGCCCCTCAAGAGACCCAGTACTTC.

This chain connects TRBV7-8 to TRBJ1-2, with 7 bases aligning to TRBD1. This CDR3 has 13 amino acids. Germline V gene sequence: CDR1 SGHVS, CDR2 FQNEAQ. V was pared by 1 base and J by 8 bases, with 4 bases of the junction left unmatched. The CDR3: CASSLVQGRGYTF. The CDR3 DNA follows: TGTGCCAGCAGCTTAGTACAGGGGAGGGGCTACACCTTC.

J is TRBJ1-2 and V is TRBV10-3; TRBD1 aligns across 8 bases. Germline V gene data show CDR1 as ENHRY and CDR2 as SYGVKD. The J segment lost 7 bases and the V segment lost 7 bases, leaving 5 bases of the junction unmatched. This CDR3 has 12 amino acids. CDR3 residues: CAIIGQGGGYTF. In DNA form, the CDR3 reads TGTGCCATCATAGGACAGGGAGGTGGCTACACCTTC.

The gene calls are TRBV18 and TRBJ2-1, with D maybe TRBD2 (7 bases). The CDR3 totals 17 residues. Germline CDR1 reads KGHSH; CDR2 reads LQKENI. The V and J ends lost 6 bases and 2 bases respectively, with 20 bases between them. The CDR3: CASSLGGHREPYNEQFF. The CDR3 coding sequence is TGTGCCAGCTCTCTCGGGGGGCACAGAGAACCCTACAATGAGCAGTTCTTC.

The rearrangement joins TRBV19 to TRBJ1-5, with TRBD1 matching over 7 bases. The CDR3 has 13 residues. With 7 bases clipped from V and 4 bases from J, the junction kept 4 bases outside the gene matches. Germline V gene data show CDR1 as LNHDA and CDR2 as SQIVND (reference sequence). CDR3 DNA sequence: TGTGCCAGTAAACAGGGGATAAATCAGCCCCAGCATTTT. This encodes CASKQGINQPQHF.

This rearrangement joins TRBV5-1 to TRBJ2-2, with TRBD1 identical over 8 bases. This CDR3 region has 17 residues. V shed 1 base and J 5 bases; nucleotides not matched to a gene: 10. CDR1 is SGHRS and CDR2 is YFSETQ in the germline V gene. This CDR3 reads CASSLPPGQALTGELFF. Here the CDR3 DNA reads TGCGCCAGCAGCTTGCCACCGGGACAGGCCCTTACCGGGGAGCTGTTTTTT.

V gene TRBV19 combines with J gene TRBJ1-6, with unresolved D. Trimming removed 3 bases at V and 14 bases at J, with 14 bases between. The germline V gene has CDR1 LNHDA and CDR2 SQIVND (reference sequence). The CDR3 runs 13 residues. The CDR3 coding sequence is TGTGCCAGTAGTATCAGCGCCAAGACGACCCTCCACTTT. Amino acid sequence: CASSISAKTTLHF. The full variable domain, rest sourced from reference TRBV19 and TRBJ1-6, is DGGITQSPKYLFRKEGQNVTLSCEQNLNHDAMYWYRQDPGQGLRLIYYSQIVNDFQKGDIAEGYSVSREKKESFPLTVTSAQKNPTAFYLCASSISAKTTLHFGNGTRLTVT.

The V and J genes are TRBV24-1 and TRBJ2-2, with TRBD1 matching 7 bases. Germline values: CDR1 KGHDR, CDR2 SFDVKD. Trimming removed 1 base from V and 5 bases from J; junction bases left unmatched: 6. The CDR3 is made up of 16 amino acids. The CDR3, as DNA: TGTGCCACCAGTGATTTTAGGGGGCGAAAAACCGGGGAGCTGTTTTTT. Translating gives CATSDFRGRKTGELFF.

This rearrangement joins TRBV7-9 to TRBJ1-1, with D unclear. Germline values: CDR1 SEHNR, CDR2 FQNEAQ (reference sequence). This CDR3 contains 14 residues. Trimming stripped 2 bases from V and 4 bases from J, with 11 bases between. The CDR3 DNA follows: TGTGCCAGCAGCTTACATGGGCAGGTCACTGAAGCTTTCTTT. This gives the protein CASSLHGQVTEAFF.

CDR3 DNA sequence: TGTGCCAGTAGTATAGACCGACCCCCGCGGGCTGAGCAGTACTTC. Translating gives CASSIDRPPRAEQYF. The chain carries TRBV19 and TRBJ2-7; tentative D call: TRBD2 (5 bases). Germline CDR1 and CDR2: LNHDA and SQIVND (reference sequence). CDR3 length: 15 amino acids. The V and J ends lost 0 bases and 7 bases respectively, with 16 bases between them.

V gene TRBV6-1 combines with J gene TRBJ2-2; TRBD1 aligns across 9 bases. CDR1 MNHNS and CDR2 SASEGT come from the germline V gene. The V segment lost 4 bases and the J segment 4 bases; nucleotides outside the gene matches: 7. This CDR3 spans 16 amino acids. The CDR3 here is CASSADRGWSTGELFF. Written as DNA, the CDR3 is TGTGCCAGCAGTGCGGACAGGGGTTGGAGCACCGGGGAGCTGTTTTTT.

The chain is built from TRBV7-3 and TRBJ1-1, with D perhaps matching TRBD1 (5 bases). V gave up 5 bases and J gave up 3 bases, with 13 bases separating them. The CDR3 has 14 amino acids. CDR1 and CDR2 from the germline V gene are SGHTA and FQGTGA. The CDR3 coding sequence is TGTGCCAGCAGCCCCCTGGGGGGGGACACTGAAGCTTTCTTT. Protein: CASSPLGGDTEAFF.

J is TRBJ1-2 and V is TRBV10-2; the D gene is possibly TRBD1 (5 bases). This CDR3 is 14 amino acids long. Germline V gives CDR1 WSHSY, CDR2 SAAADI. V lost 7 bases and J 5 bases, leaving 17 bases between the germline ends. The CDR3 sequence: CASTLGGASYGYTF. The CDR3 nucleotides read TGCGCCAGCACCCTCGGGGGAGCCTCATATGGCTACACCTTC.

This clone came up a few times. The genes are TRBV6-2 or TRBV6-3 and TRBJ2-1, with 9 bases identical to TRBD2. This CDR3 contains 19 residues. Losses at the gene ends were 2 bases for V and 0 bases for J; bases not matched to a gene: 11. The germline gives CDR1 MNHEY, CDR2 SVGEGT. Written as DNA, the CDR3 is TGTGCCAGCAGTTACCCACCGAGACTAGCGGCGTACTCCTACAATGAGCAGTTCTTC. Translation: CASSYPPRLAAYSYNEQFF.

The chain uses TRBV9 and TRBJ2-7; 8 nucleotides agree with TRBD2. The CDR3 consists of 16 residues. Germline loops: CDR1 SGDLS, CDR2 YYNGEE. The V segment lost 3 bases and the J segment 5 bases; nucleotides outside the gene matches: 13. CDR3 coding DNA: TGTGCCAGCAGCGCTTATTACGGGGGGGCTTATGACGAGCAGTACTTC. The encoded protein is CASSAYYGGAYDEQYF.

The chain recombines TRBV9 with TRBJ2-3, with TRBD2 as a possible D gene (5 bases). This CDR3 has 14 amino acids. V was trimmed by 0 bases and J by 4 bases, leaving 9 bases between them. Looked up from germline, CDR1 is SGDLS and CDR2 is YYNGEE. The CDR3 nucleotides are TGTGCCAGCAGCGTAGGAGGGCGGTCAGATACGCAGTATTTT. This translates into CASSVGGRSDTQYF. Based on the CDR3 plus reference TRBV9 and TRBJ2-3, the full variable domain is DSGVTQTPKHLITATGQRVTLRCSPRSGDLSVYWYQQSLDQGLQFLIQYYNGEERAKGNILERFSAQQFPDLHSELNLSSLELGDSALYFCASSVGGRSDTQYFGPGTRLTVL.

The V and J genes are TRBV6-1 and TRBJ2-7, with a possible D match to TRBD1 (5 bases). Germline lookup yields CDR1 MNHNS and CDR2 SASEGT. V was trimmed by 4 bases and J by 1 base, leaving 17 bases between them. The CDR3 contains 16 residues. DNA of the CDR3: TGTGCCAGCAGTGCGCCAAGAACCCCAGGGTCCTACGAGCAGTACTTC. Its protein product is CASSAPRTPGSYEQYF.

The CDR3 spells CASSPSGQGREQYF. The CDR3, as DNA: TGTGCCAGCAGCCCCTCGGGACAGGGGCGCGAGCAGTACTTC. The chain has TRBV11-1 and TRBJ2-7; 10 bases agree with TRBD1. The CDR3 runs 14 residues. Germline CDR1 and CDR2: SGHAT and FQDESV (reference sequence). Losses at the gene ends were 5 bases for V and 6 bases for J; bases not matched to a gene: 7.